This T cell receptor (beta chain) was documented in a study of control samples from healthy donors and cancer patients. This CDR3 is built from 15 residues. Germline V lookup: CDR1 SGDLS, CDR2 YYNGEE. V lost 1 base to trimming and J lost 2 bases, with 7 bases between them. Libraries were prepared by immunoSEQ multiplex PCR; TCRdb keeps only in-frame clonotypes and omits some of them. This table holds tens of thousands of clones, around 90% found once. This rearrangement joins TRBV9 to TRBJ2-6; no clear D. The material sequenced was PBMCs. The receptor's source is a man between 60 and 75 years old with colorectal cancer. The CDR3 coding sequence is TGTGCCAGCAGCGTATCTGGGGCTGGGGCCAACGTCCTGACTTTC. Its translation is CASSVSGAGANVLTF.